Below, 17 T cell receptor beta chains from the same sample are listed, as sequenced in a study of early T cells in non-severe SARS-CoV-2 infection. TCRdb recomputed calls from the 5' RACE reads with MiXCR, one row per CDR3 protein. The sample lists about 34,000 distinct CDR3 sequences; around 7% were seen once. Sequencing was performed on whole blood, taken at baseline. The source is an adult who was a healthcare worker with PCR-confirmed SARS-CoV-2 infection or an uninfected control (not recorded which).

The chain links TRBV28 to TRBJ2-1; D is unclear. V dropped 6 bases and J dropped 0 bases, with 6 bases sitting between them. The CDR3 consists of 13 residues. Germline V gene sequence: CDR1 MDHEN, CDR2 SYDVKM. CDR3 loop: CASRASSYNEQFF. CDR3 nucleotide sequence: TGTGCCAGCAGGGCCAGCTCCTACAATGAGCAGTTCTTC.

Note on this clonotype: Given a much more abundant clone one base away, this may be a read error. The gene calls are TRBV6-5 and TRBJ1-2; weak D call: TRBD1 (6 bases). The CDR3 runs 15 residues. Germline lookup yields CDR1 MNHEY and CDR2 SVGAGI. As DNA, the CDR3 is TGTGCCAGCAGATCCCGGTACAGGGCTGACTATGGCTTCACCTTC. Translation: CASRSRYRADYGFTF.

This clonotype appeared many times. The chain recombines TRBV7-2 with TRBJ2-1; D is perhaps TRBD2 (6 bases). Germline V gene sequence: CDR1 SGHTA, CDR2 FQGNSA. V was clipped by 5 bases and J by 10 bases, with 15 bases between them. CDR3 size: 13 residues. CDR3 amino acids: CASSPLALGEQFF. In DNA form, the CDR3 reads TGTGCCAGCAGCCCACTAGCTCTCGGGGAGCAGTTCTTC.

This clonotype was counted at least ten times. The chain is built from TRBV9 and TRBJ1-5, with TRBD1 matching over 9 bases. V lost 4 bases, J lost 5 bases, and 10 bases stayed unmatched. The germline V gene has CDR1 SGDLS and CDR2 YYNGEE. The CDR3 extends over 16 amino acids. CDR3 residues: CASSTWDRVGYQPQHF. CDR3 DNA: TGTGCCAGCAGCACCTGGGACAGGGTCGGGTATCAGCCCCAGCATTTT.

The chain uses TRBV5-5 and TRBJ1-1, with a possible D match to TRBD1 (6 bases). V lost 1 base to trimming and J lost 1 base, with 8 bases between them. CDR1 is SGHKS, CDR2 YYEKEE, per germline (reference sequence). The CDR3 is made up of 14 amino acids. This CDR3 is CASSLIGGNTEAFF. The CDR3 region has the DNA TGTGCCAGCAGCTTGATAGGGGGGAACACTGAAGCTTTCTTT.

This clonotype was observed many times. This chain uses TRBV7-3 with TRBJ1-1; TRBD1 matches 7 bases. Germline V gene sequence: CDR1 SGHTA, CDR2 FQGTGA. Trimming at V came to 5 bases and at J to 1 base, leaving 4 bases not matched to a gene. CDR3 length: 14 residues. CDR3 nucleotides: TGTGCCAGCAGCGTAGGGACAGCGAACACTGAAGCTTTCTTT. Protein product: CASSVGTANTEAFF.

This clonotype was observed a few times. This sequence joins TRBV6-6 and TRBJ2-3; 10 positions match TRBD2. Germline trimming cut 2 bases from V and 2 bases from J; bases unmatched to any gene: 7. CDR1 and CDR2 from the germline V gene are MNHNY and SVGAGI (reference sequence). CDR3 length: 17 residues. The CDR3 nucleotides read TGTGCCAGCAGTTACCTGTTAACTAGCGGGGACACAGATACGCAGTATTTT. Encoded protein: CASSYLLTSGDTDTQYF.

At least ten counts were recorded for this clonotype. V and J are TRBV11-2 and TRBJ2-2, with a tentative D call TRBD2 (6 bases). This CDR3 region has 17 residues. Trimming took off 5 bases at V and 5 bases at J, with 21 bases between the two ends. Looked up from germline, CDR1 is SGHAT and CDR2 is FQNNGV. The CDR3 sequence is CASSPKGLGGPTGELFF. As DNA, the CDR3 is TGTGCCAGCAGCCCGAAAGGCCTCGGAGGGCCAACCGGGGAGCTGTTTTTT.

This clonotype was recorded at least ten times. The chain joins TRBV7-3 to TRBJ1-1; unclear D gene. V dropped 5 bases and J dropped 0 bases, with 13 bases sitting between them. This CDR3 is 15 amino acids long. Germline V lookup: CDR1 SGHTA, CDR2 FQGTGA. The CDR3 nucleotides read TGTGCCAGCAGCGGACCCAAAGGACTGAACACTGAAGCTTTCTTT. It specifies CASSGPKGLNTEAFF.

This clonotype appeared many times. This sequence joins TRBV12-3 or TRBV12-4 and TRBJ2-7; a possible D gene is TRBD1 (5 bases). The CDR3 loop spans 13 amino acids. The V and J ends lost 6 bases and 2 bases respectively, with 11 bases between them. CDR3 DNA sequence: TGTGCCAGCAGAATCCAGGGAACCTACGAGCAGTACTTC. Its protein product is CASRIQGTYEQYF.

This clonotype was observed at least ten times. The chain couples TRBV6-5 to TRBJ2-4; D ambiguous. Germline loops: CDR1 MNHEY, CDR2 SVGAGI. Trimming stripped 8 bases from V and 2 bases from J, with 10 bases between. The CDR3 spans 13 residues. The CDR3 protein is CASAGFTKNIQYF. In DNA form, the CDR3 reads TGTGCCAGCGCTGGGTTTACCAAAAACATTCAGTACTTC.

The gene calls are TRBV20-1 and TRBJ1-6; 7 positions match TRBD1. With V trimmed by 0 bases and J by 10 bases, 3 bases remained unmatched. Per the germline V gene, CDR1 is DFQATT and CDR2 is SNEGSKA (reference sequence). CDR3 length: 13 residues. CDR3 sequence reads: CSARDRGVSPLHF. In DNA form, the CDR3 reads TGCAGTGCTAGAGACAGGGGGGTCTCACCCCTCCACTTT.

The genes are TRBV6-5 and TRBJ2-7; TRBD1 aligns across 7 bases. Germline values: CDR1 MNHEY, CDR2 SVGAGI. Trimming took 7 bases from V and 0 from J; bases not matched to a gene: 6. This CDR3 spans 14 amino acids. For the CDR3, the DNA is TGTGCCAGCACCCTCAGGGGGACCTCCTACGAGCAGTACGTC. This codes for CASTLRGTSYEQYV.

This clonotype was counted only a few times. The chain couples TRBV6-1 to TRBJ1-4; 8 nucleotides align to TRBD1. Germline V gives CDR1 MNHNS, CDR2 SASEGT. V dropped 6 bases and J dropped 4; count of bases not matched to a gene: 4. The CDR3 totals 14 residues. The DNA for the CDR3 is TGTGCCAGCAGGGCGACAGGGGTTAATGAAAAACTGTTTTTT. Its protein is CASRATGVNEKLFF.

This clonotype was counted only a few times. This rearrangement joins TRBV19 to TRBJ1-2; D remains ambiguous. Trimming cost V 2 bases and J 2 bases, with 12 bases left between them. The CDR3 covers 15 residues. Germline V gene lookup returns CDR1 LNHDA and CDR2 SQIVND (reference sequence). The CDR3 coding sequence is TGTGCCAGTAGTATATCCCACGCGCAGAACTATGGCTACACCTTC. It yields the protein CASSISHAQNYGYTF.

This clonotype was detected a few times. The genes are TRBV6-6 and TRBJ1-5; 9 bases are shared with TRBD1. CDR3 size: 14 residues. The germline CDR1 and CDR2 sequences are MNHNY and SVGAGI (reference sequence). Trimming removed 5 bases from V and 5 bases from J; junction bases left unmatched: 4. The chain's CDR3 is CASSDTGGYQPQHF. The DNA for the CDR3 is TGTGCCAGCAGTGACACAGGGGGCTATCAGCCCCAGCATTTT.

This clonotype was recorded at least ten times. This chain uses TRBV6-2 or TRBV6-3 with TRBJ2-1; TRBD2 is a possible D gene (7 bases). There are 19 residues in the CDR3. CDR1 is MNHEY and CDR2 is SVGEGT in the germline V gene. V lost 2 bases to trimming and J lost 0 bases, with 20 bases between them. DNA for the CDR3: TGTGCCAGCAGTTACCCGCGAGGGGGGGCGGGACTCTCCTACAATGAGCAGTTCTTC. Translation: CASSYPRGGAGLSYNEQFF.